The 7 T cell receptor beta chains below come from one sample, sequenced in a study of shared clonotypes between healthy human individuals. The method was immunoSEQ multiplex PCR; TCRdb's version includes in-frame clones alone and lacks a portion of them. The sample gives 400,000 to 600,000 clones, 75% to 85% of which show up once; approximately 13% is in the top ten. Material for sequencing was PBMCs. The receptors originated from a woman aged 35 to 49 in good health. Some clones in this sample may be carry-over from other donors' samples.

The chain uses TRBV4-1 and TRBJ2-5, with D perhaps matching TRBD1 (6 bases). Trimming stripped 1 base from V and 0 bases from J, with 18 bases between. The V gene's germline CDR1 is MGHRA and CDR2 YSYEKL. The CDR3 sequence is 18 residues long. The CDR3 is CASSQGGSTGKNQETQYF. The CDR3 DNA reads as TGCGCCAGCAGCCAAGGGGGCTCGACAGGAAAAAACCAAGAGACCCAGTACTTC.

The V and J genes are TRBV28 and TRBJ2-7; perhaps TRBD1 as D (5 bases). Germline CDR1 is MDHEN and CDR2 is SYDVKM. The V gene lost 1 base and the J gene lost 3 bases, with 13 bases spanning the gap. The CDR3 totals 15 residues. Written as DNA, the CDR3 is TGTGCCAGCAGTTTATACAGGACACTGATCTACGAGCAGTACTTC. Its translation: CASSLYRTLIYEQYF. The full variable domain, rest sourced from reference TRBV28 and TRBJ2-7, is DVKVTQSSRYLVKRTGEKVFLECVQDMDHENMFWYRQDPGLGLRLIYFSYDVKMKEKGDIPEGYSVSREKKERFSLILESASTNQTSMYLCASSLYRTLIYEQYFGPGTRLTVT.

The genes are TRBV10-3 and TRBJ2-4; no clear D gene. CDR3 size: 14 residues. The V and J ends lost 0 bases and 8 bases respectively, with 11 bases between them. The V gene's germline CDR1 is ENHRY and CDR2 SYGVKD. The chain's CDR3 is CAISESGSLDIQYF. CDR3 sequence (DNA): TGTGCCATCAGTGAGTCCGGGTCGTTGGACATTCAGTACTTC.

The rearrangement links TRBV2 to TRBJ1-4, with D maybe TRBD1 (5 bases). Trimming pared 6 bases from V and 3 bases from J, leaving 5 bases between. CDR3 length equals 12 residues. CDR1 and CDR2 from the germline V gene are SNHLY and FYNNEI. The DNA of the CDR3 is TGTGCCAGCAGCAGGGCTAATGAAAAACTGTTTTTT. Residues: CASSRANEKLFF.

The chain carries TRBV27 and TRBJ2-3; D uncertain. Germline lookup yields CDR1 MNHEY and CDR2 SMNVEV (reference sequence). Trimming stripped 0 bases from V and 5 bases from J, with 15 bases between. The CDR3 covers 16 residues. The CDR3 DNA sequence: TGTGCCAGCAGTTTATCGTCAGACTTAGTGGTAGATACGCAGTATTTT. This sequence encodes CASSLSSDLVVDTQYF.

The chain has TRBV11-2 and TRBJ2-7, with a tentative D call TRBD2 (5 bases). Germline V gene sequence: CDR1 SGHAT, CDR2 FQNNGV. The CDR3 is made up of 17 amino acids. Trimming pared 2 bases from V and 3 bases from J, leaving 20 bases between. CDR3 protein: CASSLSSASSLNYEQYF. The CDR3 nucleotides read TGTGCCAGCAGCTTATCATCGGCTAGCTCACTTAACTACGAGCAGTACTTC.

This chain links TRBV11-2 with TRBJ2-1, with D perhaps matching TRBD2 (5 bases). This CDR3 spans 13 amino acids. Germline CDR1 and CDR2: SGHAT and FQNNGV. Trimming pared 1 base from V and 12 bases from J, leaving 13 bases between. The CDR3 loop is CASSLALFRGQFF. The CDR3 DNA is TGTGCCAGCAGCTTAGCGCTATTTCGGGGGCAGTTCTTC.